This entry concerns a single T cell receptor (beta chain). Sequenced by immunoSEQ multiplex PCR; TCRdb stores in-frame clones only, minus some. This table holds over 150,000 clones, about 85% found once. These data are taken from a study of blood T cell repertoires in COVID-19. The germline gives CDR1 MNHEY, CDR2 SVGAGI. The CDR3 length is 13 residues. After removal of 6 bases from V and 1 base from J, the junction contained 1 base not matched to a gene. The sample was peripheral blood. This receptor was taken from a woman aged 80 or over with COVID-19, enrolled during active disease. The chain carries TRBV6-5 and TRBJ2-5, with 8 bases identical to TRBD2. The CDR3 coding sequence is TGTGCCAGCAGCGGGGGGGCCCAAGAGACCCAGTACTTC. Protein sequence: CASSGGAQETQYF.